This T cell receptor beta chain is from a study of cytomegalovirus exposure and HLA in healthy donors. The CDR3 covers 14 residues. Trimming cost V 5 bases and J 7 bases, with 12 bases left between them. CDR1 MNHEY and CDR2 SVGAGI come from the germline V gene. Clones were sequenced by immunoSEQ multiplex PCR, and TCRdb holds only the in-frame ones, with some missing. The data hold some 70,000 clones, with approximately 97% observed a single time. The rearrangement links TRBV6-5 to TRBJ1-6; no clear D gene. Sequenced input: PBMCs. This sequence originates from a young man in good health and CMV-seronegative. The CDR3 loop reads CASSPEIPNSPLHF. In DNA form, the CDR3 reads TGTGCCAGCAGTCCGGAGATTCCAAATTCACCCCTCCACTTT.